This TCR beta chain was retrieved from a study of identical twins. This clonotype showed up just a few times. The antigen remains unidentified. Via MiXCR, TCRdb re-called the 5' RACE reads, giving one row per CDR3 protein. Among around 570,000 distinct CDR3 sequences listed, roughly 9.5% were seen once. V dropped 0 bases and J dropped 5; count of bases not matched to a gene: 6. The CDR3 is made up of 15 amino acids. Germline V gene data show CDR1 as LGHNA and CDR2 as YSLEER. Study-wide findings and caveats: Twins shared beta out-of-frame sequences in excess, but this excess was weaker. Whereas memory repertoires showed no such difference, abundant cord blood beta clonotypes carried fewer insertions. Monozygotic twin pairs showed more out-of-frame TCR alpha sharing than models estimated.

These records were also assigned to another study, of yellow fever vaccine responses in identical twins.

Sample: PBMCs. V gene TRBV4-3 combines with J gene TRBJ2-5, with 7 bases matching TRBD1. This clonotype originated in a woman aged 18-29 years in good health. The DNA of the CDR3 is TGCGCCAGCAGCCAAGAGACAGGGACCGGGGAGACCCAGTACTTC. This codes for CASSQETGTGETQYF.